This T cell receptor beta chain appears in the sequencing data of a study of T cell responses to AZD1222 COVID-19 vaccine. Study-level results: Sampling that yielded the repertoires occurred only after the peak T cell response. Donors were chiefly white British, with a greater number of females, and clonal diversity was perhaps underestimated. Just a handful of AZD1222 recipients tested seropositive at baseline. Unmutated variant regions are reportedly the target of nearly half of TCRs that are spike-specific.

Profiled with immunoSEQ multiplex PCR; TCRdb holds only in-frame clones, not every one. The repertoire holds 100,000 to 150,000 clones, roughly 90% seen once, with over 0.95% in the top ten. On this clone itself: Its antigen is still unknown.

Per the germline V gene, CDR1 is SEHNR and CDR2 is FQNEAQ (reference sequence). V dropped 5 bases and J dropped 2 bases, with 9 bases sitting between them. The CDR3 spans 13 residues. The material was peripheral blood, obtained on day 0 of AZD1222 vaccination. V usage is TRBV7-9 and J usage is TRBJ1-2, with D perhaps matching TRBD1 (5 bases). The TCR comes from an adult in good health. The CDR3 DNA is TGTGCCAGCAGCCTAAGGGGCAACTATGGCTACACCTTC. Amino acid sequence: CASSLRGNYGYTF.